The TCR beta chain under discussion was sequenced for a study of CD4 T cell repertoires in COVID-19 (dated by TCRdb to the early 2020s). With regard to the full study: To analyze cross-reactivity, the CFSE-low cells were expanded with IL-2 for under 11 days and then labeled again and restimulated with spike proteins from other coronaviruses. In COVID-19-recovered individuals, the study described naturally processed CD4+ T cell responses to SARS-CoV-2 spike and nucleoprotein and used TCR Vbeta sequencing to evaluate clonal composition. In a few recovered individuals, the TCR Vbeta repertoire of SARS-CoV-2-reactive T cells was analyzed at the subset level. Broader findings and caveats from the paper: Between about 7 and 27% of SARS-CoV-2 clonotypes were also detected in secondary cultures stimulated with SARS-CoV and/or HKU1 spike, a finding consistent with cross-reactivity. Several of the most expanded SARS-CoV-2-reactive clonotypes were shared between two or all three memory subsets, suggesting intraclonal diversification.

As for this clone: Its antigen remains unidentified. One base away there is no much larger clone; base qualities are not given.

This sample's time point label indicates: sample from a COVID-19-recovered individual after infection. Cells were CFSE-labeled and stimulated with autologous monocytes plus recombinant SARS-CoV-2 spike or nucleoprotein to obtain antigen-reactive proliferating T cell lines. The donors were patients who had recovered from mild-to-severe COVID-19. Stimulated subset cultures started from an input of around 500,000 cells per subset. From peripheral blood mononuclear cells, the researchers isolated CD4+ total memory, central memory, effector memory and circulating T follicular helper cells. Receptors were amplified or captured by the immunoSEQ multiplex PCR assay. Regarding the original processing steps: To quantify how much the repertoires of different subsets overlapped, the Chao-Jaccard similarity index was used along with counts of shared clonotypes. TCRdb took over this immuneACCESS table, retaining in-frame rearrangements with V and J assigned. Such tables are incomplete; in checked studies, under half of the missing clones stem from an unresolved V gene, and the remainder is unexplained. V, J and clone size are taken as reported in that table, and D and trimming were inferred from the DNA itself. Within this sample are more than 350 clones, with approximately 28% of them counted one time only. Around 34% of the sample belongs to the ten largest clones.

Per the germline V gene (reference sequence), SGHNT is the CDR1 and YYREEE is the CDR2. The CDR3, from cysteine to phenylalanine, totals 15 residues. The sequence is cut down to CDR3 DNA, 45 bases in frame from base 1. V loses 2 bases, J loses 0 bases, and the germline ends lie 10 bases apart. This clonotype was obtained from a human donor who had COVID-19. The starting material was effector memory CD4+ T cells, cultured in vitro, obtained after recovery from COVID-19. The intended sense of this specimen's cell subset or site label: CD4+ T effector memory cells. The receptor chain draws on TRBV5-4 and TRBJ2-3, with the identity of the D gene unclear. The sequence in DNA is TGTGCCAGCAGCTTCGGACCCATGAGCACAGATACGCAGTATTTT. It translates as CASSFGPMSTDTQYF.